This T cell receptor beta chain was obtained from a study of beta chain features in type 1 diabetes. Whole-study results and caveats: With patients and controls alike, PCR might favor shorter templates to an equal degree. Shortening that was moderate but significant affected the TCRB CDR3s of Type 1 diabetes patients in all four CD4+ subsets. Within the patient group, naive, central memory and Treg TCRB repertoires appeared more similar to each other than within healthy donors.

This clone was seen a few times. As yet, its antigen is unknown. Reverse transcribing all isolated RNA meant expressed TCRB transcripts were sequenced. The method was immunoSEQ multiplex PCR; TCRdb's version includes in-frame clones alone and lacks a portion of them. The repertoire holds 45,000 to 60,000 clones, with 60% to 70% as singletons. With 5 bases removed from V and 1 base from J, the gap between germline ends came to 8 bases. Germline CDR1 is LNHDA and CDR2 is SQIVND (reference sequence). This CDR3 comprises 14 residues. J is TRBJ2-2 and V is TRBV19; D is unclear. Sequenced material: stem cell memory CD4+ T cells from blood. This receptor was identified in a young woman with type 1 diabetes. The CDR3 here is CASSLPVNTGELFF. CDR3 sequence (DNA): TGTGCCAGTAGTTTGCCGGTGAACACCGGGGAGCTGTTTTTT.